This TCR beta chain appears in the sequencing data of a study of glioma-infiltrating T cells after dendritic cell vaccination. PBMC sampling occurred before vaccination, two weeks after the third dose, and at progression. Germline loops: CDR1 SGHTA, CDR2 FQGTGA. The ends lost 2 bases at V and 3 bases at J; junction bases unmatched: 6. There are 16 residues in the CDR3. Using immunoSEQ multiplex PCR, the repertoire was profiled, and TCRdb retains in-frame clones only, with some absent. The repertoire includes roughly 83,000 clones, about nine tenths of them detected once, and roughly 14% sits in the top ten.

Specimen: blood, collected before dendritic cell vaccination. This TCR was recovered from a human donor with glioblastoma. The rearrangement joins TRBV7-3 to TRBJ2-1; 8 bases map to TRBD2. The CDR3 loop is CASSLGSGGVYNEQFF. The DNA of the CDR3 is TGTGCCAGCAGCTTAGGGTCCGGGGGGGTCTACAATGAGCAGTTCTTC. The variable domain in full, completed from reference TRBV7-3 and TRBJ2-1, reads GAGVSQTPSNKVTEKGKYVELRCDPISGHTALYWYRQSLGQGPEFLIYFQGTGAADDSGLPNDRFFAVRPEGSVSTLKIQRTERGDSAVYLCASSLGSGGVYNEQFFGPGTRLTVL.